The present TCR beta chain was sequenced within a study of human T cells and chemical hapten exposure. This clonotype was found many times. MiXCR, applied by TCRdb to the RACE reads, yields one record per CDR3 protein. The table shows approximately 69,000 distinct CDR3 sequences, with 10% occurring only once. Specified time point: patch test 2, 6 weeks after DPC sensitization. The treatment denotes: therapeutic diphenylcyclopropenone sensitization with weekly scalp DPC. Germline CDR1 SGDLS, CDR2 YYNGEE. The CDR3 runs 15 residues. Trimming at V came to 3 bases and at J to 0 bases, leaving 4 bases not matched to a gene.

Sequencing used whole blood, obtained in connection with sensitization to the hapten diphenylcyclopropenone (DPC). The source of this sequence is a woman aged 50 to 65 with alopecia areata. Some clones in this sample may be carry-over from other donors' samples. The chain combines TRBV9 with TRBJ1-1; 8 bases match TRBD1. The CDR3 region is CASSAQGALNTEAFF. CDR3 nucleotide sequence: TGTGCCAGCAGCGCTCAGGGGGCCTTGAACACTGAAGCTTTCTTT.